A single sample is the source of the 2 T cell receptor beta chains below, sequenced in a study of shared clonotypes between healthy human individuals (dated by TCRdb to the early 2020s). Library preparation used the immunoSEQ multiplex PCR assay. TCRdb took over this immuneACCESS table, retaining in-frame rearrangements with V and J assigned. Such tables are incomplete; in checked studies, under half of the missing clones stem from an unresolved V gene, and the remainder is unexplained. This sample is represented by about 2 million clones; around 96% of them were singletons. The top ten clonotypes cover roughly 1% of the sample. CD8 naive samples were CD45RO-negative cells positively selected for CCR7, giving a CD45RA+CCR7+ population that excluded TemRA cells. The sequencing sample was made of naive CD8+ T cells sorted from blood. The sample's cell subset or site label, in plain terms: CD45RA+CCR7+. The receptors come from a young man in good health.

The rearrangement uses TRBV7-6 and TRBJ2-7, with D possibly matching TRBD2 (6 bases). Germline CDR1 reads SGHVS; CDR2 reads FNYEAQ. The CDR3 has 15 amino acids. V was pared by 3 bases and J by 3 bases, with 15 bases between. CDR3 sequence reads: CASSFAQEGFYEQYF. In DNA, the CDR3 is TGTGCCAGCAGCTTCGCCCAGGAGGGGTTCTACGAGCAGTACTTC. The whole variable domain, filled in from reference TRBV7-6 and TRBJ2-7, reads GAGVSQSPRYKVTKRGQDVALRCDPISGHVSLYWYRQALGQGPEFLTYFNYEAQQDKSGLPNDRFSAERPEGSISTLTIQRTEQRDSAMYRCASSFAQEGFYEQYFGPGTRLTVT.

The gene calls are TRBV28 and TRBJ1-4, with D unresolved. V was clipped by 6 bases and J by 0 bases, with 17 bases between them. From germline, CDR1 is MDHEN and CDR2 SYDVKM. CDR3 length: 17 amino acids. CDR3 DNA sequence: TGTGCCAGCAGCTCACCCGCGCCCGACGCAACTAATGAAAAACTGTTTTTT. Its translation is CASSSPAPDATNEKLFF.